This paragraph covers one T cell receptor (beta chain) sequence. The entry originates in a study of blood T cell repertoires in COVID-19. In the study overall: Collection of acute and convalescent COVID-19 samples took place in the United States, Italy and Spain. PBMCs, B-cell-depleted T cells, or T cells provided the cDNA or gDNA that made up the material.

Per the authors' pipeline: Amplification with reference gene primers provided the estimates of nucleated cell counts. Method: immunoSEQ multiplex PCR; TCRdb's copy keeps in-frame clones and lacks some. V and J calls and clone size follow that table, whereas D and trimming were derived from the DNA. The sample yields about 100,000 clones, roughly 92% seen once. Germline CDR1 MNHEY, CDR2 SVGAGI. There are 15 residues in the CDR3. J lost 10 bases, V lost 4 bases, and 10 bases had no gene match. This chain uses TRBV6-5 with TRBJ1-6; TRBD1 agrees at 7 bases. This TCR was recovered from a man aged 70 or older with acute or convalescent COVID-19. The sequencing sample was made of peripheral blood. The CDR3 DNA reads TGTGCCAGCAGTTTTACTCCGACAGGGAGGTCACCCCTCCACTTT. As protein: CASSFTPTGRSPLHF.